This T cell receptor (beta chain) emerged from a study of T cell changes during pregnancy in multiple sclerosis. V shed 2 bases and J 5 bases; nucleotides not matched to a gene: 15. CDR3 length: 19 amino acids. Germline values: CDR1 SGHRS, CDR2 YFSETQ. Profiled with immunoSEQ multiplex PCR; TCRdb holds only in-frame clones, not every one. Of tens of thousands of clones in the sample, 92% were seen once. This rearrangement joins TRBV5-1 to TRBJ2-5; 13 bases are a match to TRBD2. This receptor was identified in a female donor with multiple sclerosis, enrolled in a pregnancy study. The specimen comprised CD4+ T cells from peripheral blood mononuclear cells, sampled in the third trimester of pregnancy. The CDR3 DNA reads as TGCGCCAGCAGCTTAGTACCGGGACTAGCGGGAAAGATGGGGGAGACCCAGTACTTC. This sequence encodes CASSLVPGLAGKMGETQYF.